The clone carrying this T cell receptor (beta chain) was seen once. One end of the junction is discordant with germline, which a read error may explain. The sample comes from a study of blood T cell repertoires in COVID-19. On the study more broadly: Collection of acute and convalescent COVID-19 samples took place in the United States, Italy and Spain. Sources were T cells, B-cell-depleted T cells, or PBMCs; the material itself was cDNA or gDNA.

Original processing notes: It was from reference gene primer amplification that nucleated cell counts were estimated. Repertoires were generated with immunoSEQ multiplex PCR, while TCRdb's copy carries only in-frame clones and drops some. For V, J and clone size, that table is used; D and trimming come from the DNA. The sample includes 200,000 or so clones, approximately 84% of them seen just once. The germline gives CDR1 SGHKS, CDR2 YYEKEE (reference sequence). This CDR3 is 12 amino acids long. Input material: peripheral blood. The chain uses TRBV5-5 and TRBJ2-7; D may be TRBD2 (7 bases). The TCR originated in a man aged 50 or older who had recovered from COVID-19. CDR3 region: CASRGGNYEQYF. DNA of the CDR3: TGTGCAAGCAGGGGAGGGAACTACGAGCAGTACTTC.